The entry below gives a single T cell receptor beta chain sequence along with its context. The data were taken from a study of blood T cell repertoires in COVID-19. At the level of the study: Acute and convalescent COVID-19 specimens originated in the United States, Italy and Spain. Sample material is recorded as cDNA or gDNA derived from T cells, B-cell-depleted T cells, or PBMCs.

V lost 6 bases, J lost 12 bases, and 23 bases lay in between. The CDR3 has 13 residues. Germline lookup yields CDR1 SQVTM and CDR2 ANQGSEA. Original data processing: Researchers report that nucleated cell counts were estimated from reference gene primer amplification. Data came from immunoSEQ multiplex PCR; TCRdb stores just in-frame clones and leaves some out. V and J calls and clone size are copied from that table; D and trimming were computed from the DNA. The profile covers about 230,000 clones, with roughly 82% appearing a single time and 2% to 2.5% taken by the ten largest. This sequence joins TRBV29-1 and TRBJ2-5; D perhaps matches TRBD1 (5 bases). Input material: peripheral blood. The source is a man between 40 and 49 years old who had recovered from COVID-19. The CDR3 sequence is CSVITQGRPTEYF. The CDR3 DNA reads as TGCAGCGTGATTACGCAGGGCAGGCCCACGGAGTACTTC.